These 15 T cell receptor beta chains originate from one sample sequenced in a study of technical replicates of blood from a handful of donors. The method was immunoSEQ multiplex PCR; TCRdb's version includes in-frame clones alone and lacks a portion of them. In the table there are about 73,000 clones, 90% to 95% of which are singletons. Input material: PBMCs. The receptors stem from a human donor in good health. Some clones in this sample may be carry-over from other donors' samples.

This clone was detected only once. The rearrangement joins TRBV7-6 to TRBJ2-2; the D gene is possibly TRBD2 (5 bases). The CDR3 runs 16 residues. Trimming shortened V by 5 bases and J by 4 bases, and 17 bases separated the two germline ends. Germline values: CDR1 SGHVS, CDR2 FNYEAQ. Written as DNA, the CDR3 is TGTGCCAGCAGCCCCCGGGCAAGTAGCGTCACCGGGGAGCTGTTTTTT. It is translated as CASSPRASSVTGELFF. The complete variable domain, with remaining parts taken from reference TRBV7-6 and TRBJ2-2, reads GAGVSQSPRYKVTKRGQDVALRCDPISGHVSLYWYRQALGQGPEFLTYFNYEAQQDKSGLPNDRFSAERPEGSISTLTIQRTEQRDSAMYRCASSPRASSVTGELFFGEGSRLTVL.

The CDR3 sequence is CASSAGTGGGEAFF. CDR3 coding DNA: TGTGCCAGCAGCGCGGGGACAGGGGGCGGTGAAGCTTTCTTT. The chain combines TRBV7-9 with TRBJ1-1; 12 bases map to TRBD1. The V segment lost 5 bases and the J segment 7 bases; nucleotides outside the gene matches: 5. This CDR3 has 14 residues. In germline, CDR1 is SEHNR, CDR2 FQNEAQ (reference sequence).

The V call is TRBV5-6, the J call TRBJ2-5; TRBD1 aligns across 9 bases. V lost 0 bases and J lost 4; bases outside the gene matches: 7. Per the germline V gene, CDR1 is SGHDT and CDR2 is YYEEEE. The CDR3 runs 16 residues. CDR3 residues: CASSLVGQGAPETQYF. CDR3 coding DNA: TGTGCCAGCAGCTTGGTGGGACAGGGAGCCCCAGAGACCCAGTACTTC.

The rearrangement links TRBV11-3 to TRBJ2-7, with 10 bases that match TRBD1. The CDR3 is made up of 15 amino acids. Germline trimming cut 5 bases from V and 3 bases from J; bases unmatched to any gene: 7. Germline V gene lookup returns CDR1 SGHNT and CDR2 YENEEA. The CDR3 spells CASSPRDRGNYEQYF. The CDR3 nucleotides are TGTGCCAGCAGCCCCCGGGACAGGGGCAACTACGAGCAGTACTTC.

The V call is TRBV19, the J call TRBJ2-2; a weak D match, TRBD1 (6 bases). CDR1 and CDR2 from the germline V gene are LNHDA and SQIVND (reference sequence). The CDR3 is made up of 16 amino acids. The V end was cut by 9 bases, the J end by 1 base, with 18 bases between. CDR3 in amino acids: CASRVGADRNTGELFF. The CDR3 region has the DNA TGTGCCAGCCGGGTCGGGGCGGACAGGAACACCGGGGAGCTGTTTTTT.

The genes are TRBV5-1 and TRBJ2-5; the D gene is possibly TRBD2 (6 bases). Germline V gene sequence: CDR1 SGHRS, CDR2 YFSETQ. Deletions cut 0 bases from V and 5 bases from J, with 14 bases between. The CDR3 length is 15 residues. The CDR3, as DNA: TGCGCCAGCAGCTTGGCTACCGGGGGTCGGGAGACCCAGTACTTC. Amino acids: CASSLATGGRETQYF. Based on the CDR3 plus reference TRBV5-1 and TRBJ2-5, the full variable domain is KAGVTQTPRYLIKTRGQQVTLSCSPISGHRSVSWYQQTPGQGLQFLFEYFSETQRNKGNFPGRFSGRQFSNSRSEMNVSTLELGDSALYLCASSLATGGRETQYFGPGTRLLVL.

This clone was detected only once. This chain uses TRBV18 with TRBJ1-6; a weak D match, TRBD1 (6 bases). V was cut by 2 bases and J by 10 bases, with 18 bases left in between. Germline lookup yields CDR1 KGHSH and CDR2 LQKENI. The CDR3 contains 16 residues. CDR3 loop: CASSPIRPGHQSPLHF. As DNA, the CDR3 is TGTGCCAGCTCACCAATCCGCCCGGGACACCAATCACCCCTCCACTTT.

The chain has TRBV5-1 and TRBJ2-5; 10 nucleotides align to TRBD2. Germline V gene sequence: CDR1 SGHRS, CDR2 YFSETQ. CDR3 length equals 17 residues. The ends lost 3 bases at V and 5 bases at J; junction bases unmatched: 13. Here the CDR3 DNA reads TGCGCCAGCAGCTCACACGGCAGCGGGGGGGTAGCTGAGACCCAGTACTTC. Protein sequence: CASSSHGSGGVAETQYF.

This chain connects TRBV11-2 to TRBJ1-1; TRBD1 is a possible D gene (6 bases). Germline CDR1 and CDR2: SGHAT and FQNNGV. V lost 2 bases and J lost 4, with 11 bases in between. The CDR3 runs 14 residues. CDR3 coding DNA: TGTGCCAGCAGCTTATTCGGACAGATCACTGAAGCTTTCTTT. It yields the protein CASSLFGQITEAFF.

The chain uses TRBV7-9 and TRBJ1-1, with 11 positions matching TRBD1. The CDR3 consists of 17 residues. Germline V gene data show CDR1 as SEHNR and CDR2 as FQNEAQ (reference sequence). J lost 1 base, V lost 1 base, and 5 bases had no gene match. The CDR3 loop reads CASSLGDRGFRNTEAFF. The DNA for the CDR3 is TGTGCCAGCAGCTTAGGGGACAGGGGGTTCCGGAACACTGAAGCTTTCTTT.

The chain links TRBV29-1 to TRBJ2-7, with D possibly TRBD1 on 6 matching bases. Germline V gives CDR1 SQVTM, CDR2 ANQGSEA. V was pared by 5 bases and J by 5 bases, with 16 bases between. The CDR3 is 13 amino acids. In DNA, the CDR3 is TGCAGCGTTAGTAGCTATCGGGACAACGAGCAGTACTTC. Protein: CSVSSYRDNEQYF.

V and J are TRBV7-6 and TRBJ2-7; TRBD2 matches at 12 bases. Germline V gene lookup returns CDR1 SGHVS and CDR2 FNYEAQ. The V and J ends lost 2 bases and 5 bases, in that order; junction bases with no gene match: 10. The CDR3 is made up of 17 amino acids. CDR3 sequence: CASSLRATSGRGDEQYF. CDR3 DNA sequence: TGTGCCAGCAGCTTAAGGGCGACTAGCGGGAGAGGGGACGAGCAGTACTTC.

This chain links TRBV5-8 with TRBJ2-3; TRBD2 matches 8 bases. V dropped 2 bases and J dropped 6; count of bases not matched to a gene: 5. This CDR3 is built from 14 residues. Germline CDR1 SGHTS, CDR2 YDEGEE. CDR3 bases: TGTGCCAGCAGCTTACTAGCGGAGCTGGATACGCAGTATTTT. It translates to CASSLLAELDTQYF.

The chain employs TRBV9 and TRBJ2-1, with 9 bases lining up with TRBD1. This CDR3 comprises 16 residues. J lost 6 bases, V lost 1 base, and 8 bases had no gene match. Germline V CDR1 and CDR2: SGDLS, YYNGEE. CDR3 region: CASSVRGDRVANEQFF. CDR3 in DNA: TGTGCCAGCAGCGTAAGGGGGGACAGGGTAGCCAATGAGCAGTTCTTC.

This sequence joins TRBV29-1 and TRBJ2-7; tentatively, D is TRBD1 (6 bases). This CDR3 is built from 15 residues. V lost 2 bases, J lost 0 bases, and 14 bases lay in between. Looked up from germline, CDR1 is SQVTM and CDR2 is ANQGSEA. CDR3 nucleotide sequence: TGCAGCGTTGAACCGTCGGACAGTCACTCCTACGAGCAGTACTTC. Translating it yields CSVEPSDSHSYEQYF.